This T cell receptor beta chain was recorded in a study of control samples from healthy donors and cancer patients. The CDR3 is made up of 13 amino acids. Per the germline V gene, CDR1 is SGHTA and CDR2 is FQGNSA. The ends were cut back, 10 bases at V and 4 bases at J, with 11 bases in the middle. The method was immunoSEQ multiplex PCR; TCRdb's version includes in-frame clones alone and lacks a portion of them. Among more than 100,000 clones listed, 88% were seen once. This receptor was obtained from a man between 35 and 55 years old in good health. Sequencing was done on a sample of blood. This chain connects TRBV7-2 to TRBJ1-6; D is unclear. The CDR3 is CATSTGYNSPLHF. CDR3 DNA: TGTGCCACCTCCACTGGGTATAATTCACCCCTCCACTTT.